This T cell receptor (beta chain) was captured by sequencing in a study of blood T cells in healthy people across ages. Then a second PCR, running roughly 7 to 11 cycles, was carried out with a sample-barcoded 5' primer and a J-beta primer mix. Each CDR3 protein gets one entry after TCRdb re-called the 5' RACE reads with MiXCR. Of about 1 million distinct CDR3 sequences listed, 40% to 50% were seen once; the top ten hold approximately 17%. V dropped 5 bases and J dropped 5 bases, with 6 bases sitting between them. This CDR3 contains 12 residues. This clonotype was detected a few times. Sequencing was performed on blood. The TCR was taken from a woman aged 55-75 years in good health. The gene calls are TRBV12-3 or TRBV12-4 and TRBJ1-4; D is unclear. DNA for the CDR3: TGTGCCAGCAGTAGACGGAATGAAAAACTGTTTTTT. Protein product: CASSRRNEKLFF.